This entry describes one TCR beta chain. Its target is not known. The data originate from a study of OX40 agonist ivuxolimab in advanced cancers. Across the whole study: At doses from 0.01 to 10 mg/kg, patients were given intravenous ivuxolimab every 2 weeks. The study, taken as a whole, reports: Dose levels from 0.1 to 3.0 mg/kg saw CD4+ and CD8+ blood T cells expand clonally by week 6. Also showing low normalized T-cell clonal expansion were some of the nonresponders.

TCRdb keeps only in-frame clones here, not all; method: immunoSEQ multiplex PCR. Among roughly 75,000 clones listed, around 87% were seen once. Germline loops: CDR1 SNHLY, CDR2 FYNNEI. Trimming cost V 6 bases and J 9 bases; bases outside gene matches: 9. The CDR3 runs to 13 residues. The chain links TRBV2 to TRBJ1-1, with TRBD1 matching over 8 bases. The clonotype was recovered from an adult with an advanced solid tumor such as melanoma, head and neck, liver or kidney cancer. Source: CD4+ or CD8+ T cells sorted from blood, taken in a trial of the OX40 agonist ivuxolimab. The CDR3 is CASSPDRDPKAFF. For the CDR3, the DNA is TGTGCCAGCAGCCCGGACAGGGATCCAAAAGCTTTCTTT.